Below, 22 T cell receptor beta chains from the same sample are listed, as sequenced in a study of T cells in localized non-small cell lung cancer. Here immunoSEQ multiplex PCR was the method, and the copy in TCRdb shows in-frame clones only, minus some. In the table there are about 1,200 clones, over 30% of which are singletons. Sequences were derived from lung tumor tissue, sampled before any cancer treatment. These receptors originate from a male donor at least 60 years old with stage I lung adenocarcinoma.

The chain combines TRBV28 with TRBJ1-1, with D perhaps matching TRBD1 (5 bases). The CDR3 is 14 residues long. Trimming left V 4 bases short and J 5 bases short, with 14 bases between. The germline V gene encodes CDR1 MDHEN and CDR2 SYDVKM. Here the CDR3 DNA reads TGTGCCAGCAGTTCTTGGGGGGATGGAACTGAAGCTTTCTTT. This sequence encodes CASSSWGDGTEAFF.

The chain links TRBV28 to TRBJ1-1; TRBD1 agrees at 9 bases. The CDR3 has 15 amino acids. Germline CDR1 is MDHEN and CDR2 is SYDVKM. The J segment lost 4 bases and the V segment lost 6 bases, leaving 9 bases of the junction unmatched. CDR3 sequence (DNA): TGTGCCAGCAGGCGGACAGGGGCCGAGAGCACTGAAGCTTTCTTT. Its protein is CASRRTGAESTEAFF.

This clone was observed a handful of times. The chain is built from TRBV11-3 and TRBJ2-7, with D uncertain. Germline CDR1 is SGHNT and CDR2 is YENEEA. V was clipped by 2 bases and J by 3 bases, with 14 bases between them. The CDR3 spans 15 residues. CDR3 protein: CASSLLGDWYYEQYF. The CDR3 DNA sequence: TGTGCCAGCAGCTTATTAGGCGACTGGTACTACGAGCAGTACTTC.

This clone was picked up a small number of times. The V gene is TRBV6-7, the J gene TRBJ1-1, with D hard to call. TRBV6-7 is identified as an open reading frame with a role that is uncertain. Trimming cost V 5 bases and J 2 bases, with 15 bases left between them. CDR3 length equals 15 residues. The CDR3 spells CASSQKTAANTEAFF. The CDR3, as DNA: TGTGCCAGCAGTCAAAAAACCGCAGCTAACACTGAAGCTTTCTTT.

This clone showed up just a few times. This chain uses TRBV9 with TRBJ2-1; the match to TRBD1 covers 8 bases. CDR3 size: 14 residues. Germline V gene data show CDR1 as SGDLS and CDR2 as YYNGEE. V was pared by 5 bases and J by 7 bases, with 8 bases of the junction left unmatched. CDR3 loop: CASSDRGLVNEQFF. The CDR3 coding sequence is TGTGCCAGCAGTGACAGGGGACTGGTGAATGAGCAGTTCTTC. Based on the CDR3 plus reference TRBV9 and TRBJ2-1, the full variable domain is DSGVTQTPKHLITATGQRVTLRCSPRSGDLSVYWYQQSLDQGLQFLIQYYNGEERAKGNILERFSAQQFPDLHSELNLSSLELGDSALYFCASSDRGLVNEQFFGPGTRLTVL.

This clone was seen only a few times. This chain connects TRBV2 to TRBJ2-7, with D tentatively TRBD1 or TRBD2 (5 bases each). Germline lookup yields CDR1 SNHLY and CDR2 FYNNEI. V was clipped by 8 bases and J by 6 bases, with 17 bases between them. The CDR3 sequence is 13 residues long. CDR3 sequence reads: CASLLRGPAEQYF. CDR3 DNA: TGTGCCAGCCTCCTCCGGGGCCCAGCCGAGCAGTACTTC.

The CDR3 sequence: CASSSYRGPSYGYTF. In DNA, the CDR3 is TGTGCCAGCAGTTCCTACAGGGGGCCTTCCTATGGCTACACCTTC. The rearrangement uses TRBV28 and TRBJ1-2, with 9 bases identical to TRBD1. Germline CDR1 reads MDHEN; CDR2 reads SYDVKM. The CDR3 is made up of 15 amino acids. V gave up 4 bases and J gave up 4 bases; unmatched junction bases: 7.

This chain joins TRBV9 and TRBJ1-5; TRBD1 matches at 7 bases. CDR3 length: 14 residues. After removal of 5 bases from V and 2 bases from J, the junction contained 4 bases not matched to a gene. Germline V CDR1 and CDR2: SGDLS, YYNGEE. CDR3 DNA sequence: TGTGCCAGCAGTGATACAGGGGGCAATCAGCCCCAGCATTTT. It codes for CASSDTGGNQPQHF.

This clone ranks as medium-sized. The chain carries TRBV11-3 and TRBJ1-1; no firm D call. V dropped 5 bases and J dropped 0 bases, with 16 bases sitting between them. Germline CDR1 SGHNT, CDR2 YENEEA. The CDR3 runs 16 residues. The CDR3 region is CASSRKFGQMNTEAFF. The DNA of the CDR3 is TGTGCCAGCAGCCGTAAGTTCGGCCAGATGAACACTGAAGCTTTCTTT.

V is TRBV14 and J is TRBJ2-5, with 8 bases that match TRBD1. Germline V gene lookup returns CDR1 SGHDN and CDR2 FVKESK. The CDR3 is 14 residues long. J gave up 7 bases and V 5 bases, and 9 bases lay outside the gene matches. The CDR3 DNA sequence: TGTGCCAGCAGCAGCCGGGACAGGAAGGGGACCCAGTACTTC. It encodes CASSSRDRKGTQYF.

The chain couples TRBV6-1 to TRBJ2-7; D is uncertain. V lost 0 bases to trimming and J lost 3 bases, with 6 bases between them. The germline V gene has CDR1 MNHNS and CDR2 SASEGT. CDR3 length equals 13 residues. This chain's CDR3 is CASSEAVIYEQYF. The CDR3 bases are TGTGCCAGCAGTGAAGCAGTTATCTACGAGCAGTACTTC.

The rearrangement uses TRBV11-3 and TRBJ1-2; 9 nucleotides align to TRBD1. The CDR3 length is 15 residues. Trimming took 5 bases from V and 6 from J; bases not matched to a gene: 10. In germline, CDR1 is SGHNT, CDR2 YENEEA. DNA of the CDR3: TGTGCCAGCAGCACCAACAGGGGGCGGATGGATGGCTACACCTTC. This translates into CASSTNRGRMDGYTF.

This clone was seen a handful of times. The J gene is TRBJ2-5, the V gene TRBV4-1; weak D call: TRBD2 (6 bases). Germline values: CDR1 MGHRA, CDR2 YSYEKL. This CDR3 spans 17 amino acids. V lost 1 base and J lost 2, with 17 bases in between. The CDR3 DNA reads as TGCGCCAGCAGCCAAGCACTAGCTGGGGATTGGCAAGAGACCCAGTACTTC. It encodes CASSQALAGDWQETQYF.

This clone was detected only a few times. The DNA for the CDR3 is TGTGCCAGCAGCTGGGGTTTGGGGCCGAATTCACCCCTCCACTTT. Residues: CASSWGLGPNSPLHF. The gene calls are TRBV11-3 and TRBJ1-6; D perhaps matches TRBD1 (5 bases). V shed 4 bases and J shed 7 bases, with 14 bases lying between them. This CDR3 is built from 15 residues. CDR1 and CDR2 from the germline V gene are SGHNT and YENEEA.

The CDR3 sequence is CASSYSPRKRGEQFF. In DNA, the CDR3 is TGTGCCAGCAGTTACTCGCCCAGGAAGAGGGGTGAGCAGTTCTTC. The rearrangement uses TRBV6-8 and TRBJ2-1; either TRBD1 or TRBD2 may fit D (5 bases each). CDR3 size: 15 residues. The V gene's germline CDR1 is MNHGY and CDR2 SAAAGT. V lost 0 bases and J lost 9, with 15 bases in between.

In its sample, this clone ranks as medium-sized. V and J are TRBV11-3 and TRBJ1-6; D unresolved. Per germline, CDR1 SGHNT and CDR2 YENEEA. There are 14 residues in the CDR3. Trimming took off 4 bases at V and 9 bases at J, with 13 bases between the two ends. CDR3 bases: TGTGCCAGCAGCTCGTGGGGTCCGAGTTCACCCCTCCACTTT. Amino acids: CASSSWGPSSPLHF.

The J gene is TRBJ2-3, the V gene TRBV15; 9 bases map to TRBD2. Per the germline V gene, CDR1 is LNHNV and CDR2 is YYDKDF (reference sequence). The CDR3 spans 18 residues. V dropped 1 base and J dropped 6; count of bases not matched to a gene: 14. Here the CDR3 DNA reads TGTGCCACCAGCAGAGCCCCTTTCGGCGGGGGGGCGAGCGATACGCAGTATTTT. It translates to CATSRAPFGGGASDTQYF.

The V and J genes are TRBV6-8 and TRBJ2-7; TRBD1 matches at 9 bases. Germline V gene data show CDR1 as MNHGY and CDR2 as SAAAGT. The CDR3 spans 14 residues. The V segment lost 7 bases and the J segment 4 bases; nucleotides outside the gene matches: 8. In DNA, the CDR3 is TGTGCCAGCAAACCAAGACAGGGGGTTTACGAGCAGTACTTC. Residues: CASKPRQGVYEQYF.

The rearrangement joins TRBV28 to TRBJ2-7; D might be TRBD1 or TRBD2, each matching 6 bases. Trimming took off 6 bases at V and 3 bases at J, with 21 bases between the two ends. CDR3 size: 16 residues. Germline V gene lookup returns CDR1 MDHEN and CDR2 SYDVKM. CDR3 protein: CASSGPGDSGDYEQYF. The CDR3 DNA reads as TGTGCCAGCAGCGGCCCGGGGGATTCAGGGGACTACGAGCAGTACTTC.

This chain connects TRBV6-8 to TRBJ2-1; D might be TRBD2 (6 bases). This CDR3 comprises 12 residues. The germline gives CDR1 MNHGY, CDR2 SAAAGT. Trimming took off 6 bases at V and 9 bases at J, with 12 bases between the two ends. This chain's CDR3 is CASSPGGIEQFF. DNA for the CDR3: TGTGCCAGCAGCCCCGGAGGGATTGAGCAGTTCTTC.

This clone appeared a few times. The rearrangement uses TRBV14 and TRBJ2-5; D remains unclear. This CDR3 has 16 amino acids. V lost 2 bases, J lost 2 bases, and 15 bases lay in between. From germline, CDR1 is SGHDN and CDR2 FVKESK. CDR3 bases: TGTGCCAGCAGCCAACAAAGGGCCTATCTACAAGAGACCCAGTACTTC. This encodes CASSQQRAYLQETQYF.

This clone qualifies as medium-sized. The rearrangement joins TRBV6-8 to TRBJ2-5, with TRBD2 matching over 11 bases. The CDR3 runs to 13 residues. Germline V gene lookup returns CDR1 MNHGY and CDR2 SAAAGT. Trimming took 11 bases from V and 7 from J; bases not matched to a gene: 9. CDR3 in amino acids: CAGTSGGKVTQYF. CDR3 coding DNA: TGTGCCGGAACTAGCGGGGGAAAGGTGACCCAGTACTTC.